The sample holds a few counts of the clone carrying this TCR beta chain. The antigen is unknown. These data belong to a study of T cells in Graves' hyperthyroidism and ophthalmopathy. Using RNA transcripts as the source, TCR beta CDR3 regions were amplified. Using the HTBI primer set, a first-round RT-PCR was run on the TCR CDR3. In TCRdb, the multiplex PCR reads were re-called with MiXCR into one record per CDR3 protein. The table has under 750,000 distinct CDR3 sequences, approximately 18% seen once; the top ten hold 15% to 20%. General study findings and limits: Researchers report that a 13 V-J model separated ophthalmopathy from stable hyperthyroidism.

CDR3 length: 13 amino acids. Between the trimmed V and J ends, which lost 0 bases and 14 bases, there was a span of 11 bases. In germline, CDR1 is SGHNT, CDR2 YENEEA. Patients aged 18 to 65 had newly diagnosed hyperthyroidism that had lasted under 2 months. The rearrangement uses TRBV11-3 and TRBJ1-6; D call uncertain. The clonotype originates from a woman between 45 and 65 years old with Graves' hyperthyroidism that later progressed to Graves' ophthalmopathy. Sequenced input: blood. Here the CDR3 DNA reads TGTGCCAGCAGCTTAGATCATTCGACCGCCCTCCACTTT. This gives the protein CASSLDHSTALHF.